This TCR beta chain derives from a study of early T cells in non-severe SARS-CoV-2 infection. TCRdb called the 5' RACE reads again in MiXCR, with one record for every CDR3 protein. The sample lists roughly 17,000 distinct CDR3 sequences, about 6% occurring once. Between the trimmed V and J ends, which lost 1 base and 4 bases, there was a span of 5 bases. The CDR3 consists of 13 residues. Germline V gives CDR1 SGHAT, CDR2 FQDESV (reference sequence). This clonotype was counted many times. The source material was whole blood, sampled at baseline. This TCR came from an adult who was a healthcare worker with PCR-confirmed SARS-CoV-2 infection or an uninfected control (not recorded which). V usage is TRBV11-1 and J usage is TRBJ2-1, with TRBD2 as a possible D gene (5 bases). This CDR3 reads CASSLGRYNEQFF. In DNA form, the CDR3 reads TGTGCCAGCAGCTTAGGGAGGTACAATGAGCAGTTCTTC.